Presented here are 23 T cell receptor beta chains from one specimen sequenced in a study of blood T cell repertoires in COVID-19. Using immunoSEQ multiplex PCR, the repertoire was profiled, and TCRdb retains in-frame clones only, with some absent. The table records 120,000 to 150,000 clones, about 77% of them present only once. The material sequenced was peripheral blood. All receptors derive from a man aged 55 to 69 with acute or convalescent COVID-19.

The rearrangement uses TRBV7-9 and TRBJ2-2; 7 nucleotides line up with TRBD1. V was pared by 5 bases and J by 4 bases, with 13 bases of the junction left unmatched. Germline V gene lookup returns CDR1 SEHNR and CDR2 FQNEAQ (reference sequence). CDR3 length equals 17 residues. CDR3 region: CASSTAGDRVVTGELFF. The CDR3 DNA reads as TGTGCCAGCAGCACCGCCGGCGACAGGGTGGTCACCGGGGAGCTGTTTTTT.

This clone has only a few counts. The chain links TRBV9 to TRBJ2-7, with TRBD2 matching 12 bases. This CDR3 is built from 15 residues. V dropped 3 bases and J dropped 2; count of bases not matched to a gene: 3. CDR1 is SGDLS and CDR2 is YYNGEE in the germline V gene. In DNA, the CDR3 is TGTGCCAGCAGCGGACTAGCGGGAGACCCCTACGAGCAGTACTTC. Translating gives CASSGLAGDPYEQYF.

The rearrangement joins TRBV24-1 to TRBJ2-1; 8 bases are shared with TRBD2. The CDR3 is made up of 16 amino acids. The J segment lost 5 bases and the V segment lost 4 bases, leaving 9 bases of the junction unmatched. The germline CDR1 and CDR2 sequences are KGHDR and SFDVKD. DNA for the CDR3: TGTGCCACCAGTGAGCCCGGGACTAGTGGGCACAATGAGCAGTTCTTC. Protein sequence: CATSEPGTSGHNEQFF.

The chain links TRBV5-6 to TRBJ1-1; no firm D call. Between the trimmed V and J ends, which lost 6 bases and 6 bases, there was a span of 21 bases. The CDR3 consists of 15 residues. Per germline, CDR1 SGHDT and CDR2 YYEEEE. The chain's CDR3 is CASTMIALIRSEAFF. The DNA of the CDR3 is TGTGCCAGCACCATGATAGCGCTTATACGGTCTGAAGCTTTCTTT.

The rearrangement links TRBV21-1 to TRBJ1-1. TRBV21-1 is a recognized pseudogene. The CDR3 covers 12 residues. This CDR3 reads CASSNTRVRAFF. Here the CDR3 DNA reads TGTGCCAGCAGCAACACTCGTGTGCGGGCTTTCTTT.

This clone was seen just once. The chain uses TRBV11-2 and TRBJ2-3; 14 bases fit TRBD2. The germline CDR1 and CDR2 sequences are SGHAT and FQNNGV. CDR3 size: 17 residues. The V and J ends lost 0 bases and 4 bases, in that order; junction bases with no gene match: 3. CDR3 nucleotides: TGTGCCAGCAGCTTAGAGGGACTAGCGGGAGTGGCAGATACGCAGTATTTT. Protein product: CASSLEGLAGVADTQYF. The variable domain in full, with the rest retrieved from reference TRBV11-2 and TRBJ2-3, is EAGVAQSPRYKIIEKRQSVAFWCNPISGHATLYWYQQILGQGPKLLIQFQNNGVVDDSQLPKDRFSAERLKGVDSTLKIQPAKLEDSAVYLCASSLEGLAGVADTQYFGPGTRLTVL.

This chain joins TRBV27 and TRBJ2-2; 10 nucleotides align to TRBD2. Per the germline V gene, CDR1 is MNHEY and CDR2 is SMNVEV (reference sequence). This CDR3 region has 16 residues. V dropped 3 bases and J dropped 6; count of bases not matched to a gene: 7. This CDR3 reads CASSFTGLALAGELFF. The CDR3 coding sequence is TGTGCCAGCAGTTTCACGGGACTAGCGTTGGCCGGGGAGCTGTTTTTT.

The chain links TRBV7-2 to TRBJ1-2, with 8 nucleotides matching TRBD1. After removal of 5 bases from V and 5 bases from J, the junction contained 7 bases not matched to a gene. CDR1 is SGHTA, CDR2 FQGNSA, per germline. The CDR3 has 14 residues. The CDR3 sequence is CASSPVGQAYGYTF. The CDR3 DNA sequence: TGTGCCAGCAGCCCTGTGGGACAGGCTTATGGCTACACCTTC.

This clone was counted only a few times. The chain links TRBV5-1 to TRBJ2-1; 7 bases align to TRBD2. CDR1 and CDR2 (germline): SGHRS, YFSETQ. The CDR3 is 14 residues long. V lost 4 bases, J lost 3 bases, and 4 bases stayed unmatched. The CDR3 sequence is CASSPGDYYNEQFF. The CDR3 DNA is TGCGCCAGCAGCCCCGGGGACTACTACAATGAGCAGTTCTTC. The full variable domain, rest sourced from reference TRBV5-1 and TRBJ2-1, is KAGVTQTPRYLIKTRGQQVTLSCSPISGHRSVSWYQQTPGQGLQFLFEYFSETQRNKGNFPGRFSGRQFSNSRSEMNVSTLELGDSALYLCASSPGDYYNEQFFGPGTRLTVL.

The V and J genes are TRBV2 and TRBJ2-2, with 15 bases fitting TRBD2. Germline V gives CDR1 SNHLY, CDR2 FYNNEI. The CDR3 length is 19 residues. J lost 5 bases, V lost 5 bases, and 12 bases had no gene match. The CDR3 reads CASSPTLPGLAGGTGELFF. DNA for the CDR3: TGTGCCAGCAGTCCGACCTTGCCGGGACTAGCGGGAGGTACCGGGGAGCTGTTTTTT.

This clone was recorded a few times. This chain joins TRBV5-1 and TRBJ2-5; 13 nucleotides align to TRBD2. The CDR3 has 19 residues. With V trimmed by 5 bases and J by 4 bases, 17 bases remained unmatched. Germline V gene lookup returns CDR1 SGHRS and CDR2 YFSETQ. CDR3 protein: CASRRGPGGLAGEGETQYF. DNA of the CDR3: TGCGCCAGCAGGCGAGGCCCGGGTGGACTAGCGGGAGAAGGAGAGACCCAGTACTTC. Combining the CDR3 with reference TRBV5-1 and TRBJ2-5 gives the whole variable domain KAGVTQTPRYLIKTRGQQVTLSCSPISGHRSVSWYQQTPGQGLQFLFEYFSETQRNKGNFPGRFSGRQFSNSRSEMNVSTLELGDSALYLCASRRGPGGLAGEGETQYFGPGTRLLVL.

This rearrangement joins TRBV15 to TRBJ2-4, with a possible D match to TRBD1 (5 bases). Germline lookup yields CDR1 LNHNV and CDR2 YYDKDF (reference sequence). With 2 bases removed from V and 1 base from J, the gap between germline ends came to 6 bases. The CDR3 spans 14 residues. CDR3 protein: CATSRTGAKNIQYF. CDR3 in DNA: TGTGCCACCAGCAGAACAGGTGCCAAAAACATTCAGTACTTC.

The chain links TRBV19 to TRBJ2-1, with 7 bases fitting TRBD1. The J segment lost 2 bases and the V segment lost 1 base, leaving 2 bases of the junction unmatched. This CDR3 is built from 15 residues. Germline CDR1 reads LNHDA; CDR2 reads SQIVND (reference sequence). The chain's CDR3 is CASSIGQGPYNEQFF. DNA of the CDR3: TGTGCCAGTAGTATAGGACAGGGCCCCTACAATGAGCAGTTCTTC.

This clone has more than one count but fewer than ten. In nucleotides, the CDR3 is TGTGCCAGCAGCCGAGGACAGGGCGAGCAGTACTTC. Translating it yields CASSRGQGEQYF. The chain carries TRBV12-3 or TRBV12-4 and TRBJ2-7; 8 positions agree with TRBD1. V shed 6 bases, J shed 6 bases, and the junction held 4 bases outside the gene matches. CDR3 length: 12 amino acids.

V gene TRBV7-9 combines with J gene TRBJ2-7; 7 bases are shared with TRBD2. Germline-derived CDR1 and CDR2 are SEHNR and FQNEAQ (reference sequence). This CDR3 spans 15 amino acids. J lost 4 bases, V lost 1 base, and 7 bases had no gene match. The CDR3 DNA reads TGTGCCAGCAGCTTAGGCGCAGCGGGGCCTTACGAGCAGTACTTC. It codes for CASSLGAAGPYEQYF.

The genes are TRBV7-9 and TRBJ2-2; 7 bases align to TRBD2. Germline assignment: CDR1 SEHNR and CDR2 FQNEAQ (reference sequence). The ends lost 9 bases at V and 5 bases at J; junction bases unmatched: 9. CDR3 length: 14 residues. CDR3 nucleotides: TGTGCCAGTAAGGGCGGGAGCTGGACCGGGGAGCTGTTTTTT. Amino acids: CASKGGSWTGELFF.

The genes are TRBV28 and TRBJ2-7; TRBD2 aligns across 8 bases. The CDR3 extends over 14 amino acids. Germline-derived CDR1 and CDR2 are MDHEN and SYDVKM. V shed 7 bases and J 4 bases; nucleotides not matched to a gene: 9. CDR3 in amino acids: CASTTGTRGYEQYF. The CDR3 DNA reads TGTGCCAGCACGACCGGGACTAGAGGATACGAGCAGTACTTC.

The chain links TRBV5-4 to TRBJ2-3; maybe TRBD2 (6 bases). V gave up 3 bases and J gave up 0 bases, with 11 bases separating them. CDR1 and CDR2 from the germline V gene are SGHNT and YYREEE (reference sequence). The CDR3 is 15 amino acids. The CDR3, as DNA: TGTGCCAGCAGCTGGGTGAGCGGGAGCACAGATACGCAGTATTTT. This codes for CASSWVSGSTDTQYF.

The rearrangement links TRBV5-6 to TRBJ2-5; the match to TRBD1 covers 10 bases. V trimming: 4 bases; J trimming: 1 base; junction bases outside the gene matches: 4. Per germline, CDR1 SGHDT and CDR2 YYEEEE. The CDR3 spans 15 residues. The DNA for the CDR3 is TGTGCCAGCAGCAGAGACAGGGGGCGCCAAGAGACCCAGTACTTC. Its translation is CASSRDRGRQETQYF. The full variable domain, rest sourced from reference TRBV5-6 and TRBJ2-5, is DAGVTQSPTHLIKTRGQQVTLRCSPKSGHDTVSWYQQALGQGPQFIFQYYEEEERQRGNFPDRFSGHQFPNYSSELNVNALLLGDSALYLCASSRDRGRQETQYFGPGTRLLVL.

J is TRBJ2-2 and V is TRBV6-2 or TRBV6-3; 9 bases fit TRBD2. Germline V gene sequence: CDR1 MNHEY, CDR2 SVGEGT. V lost 2 bases and J lost 8; bases outside the gene matches: 15. The CDR3 is 18 residues long. The CDR3 DNA sequence: TGTGCCAGCAGTTACGGGCCGGGGCTAGCGGGGAGAACAGGGGAGCTGTTTTTT. Amino acids: CASSYGPGLAGRTGELFF.

This chain joins TRBV27 and TRBJ2-5; D is possibly TRBD2 (6 bases). Germline CDR1 reads MNHEY; CDR2 reads SMNVEV (reference sequence). The CDR3 contains 15 residues. V lost 6 bases, J lost 3 bases, and 17 bases lay in between. The CDR3 region has the DNA TGTGCCAGCAGCTCCGCCGGGGGAGGTGAAGAGACCCAGTACTTC. Amino acid sequence: CASSSAGGGEETQYF.

Worth noting for this clone: Relative to the germline gene, one junction end is altered; a read error may explain this. The rearrangement joins TRBV6-7 to TRBJ1-2; D ambiguous. TRBV6-7 is an open reading frame, and its role is uncertain. The CDR3 sequence is 12 residues long. The CDR3 bases are TGTGCCAGCAGTTACTCGGCCACAGCTACAATCTTC. Translation gives CASSYSATATIF.

The chain employs TRBV6-5 and TRBJ1-1; D unresolved. This CDR3 has 12 amino acids. Germline V gives CDR1 MNHEY, CDR2 SVGAGI. V gave up 6 bases and J gave up 8 bases, with 13 bases separating them. CDR3 DNA sequence: TGTGCCAGCAGCCGACAAAACGCGGAAGCTTTCTTT. This translates into CASSRQNAEAFF.